These 8 T cell receptor beta chains came from one sample sequenced in a study of blood T cells in healthy people across ages. Primers used in a second PCR of roughly 6 to 12 cycles were a sample-barcoded 5' primer and a J-beta primer mix. TCRdb redid the calling of the 5' RACE reads with MiXCR, one entry per CDR3 protein. The repertoire consists of approximately 1,100,000 distinct CDR3 sequences, with less than 50% occurring once and the leading ten covering approximately 17%. Sequencing input: blood. Receptors were obtained from a woman aged 60-75 years in good health.

The chain combines TRBV20-1 with TRBJ1-4; tentatively, D is TRBD1 (6 bases). V was shortened by 5 bases and J by 5 bases, with 12 bases between the two germline ends. The CDR3 is 13 amino acids. Germline V lookup: CDR1 DFQATT, CDR2 SNEGSKA (reference sequence). The CDR3 DNA sequence: TGCAGTGCTCCCAGCAGGGGAAATGAAAAACTGTTTTTT. Encoded protein: CSAPSRGNEKLFF.

This clonotype was observed a handful of times. The chain combines TRBV4-1 with TRBJ1-6; no clear D. CDR1 is MGHRA, CDR2 YSYEKL, per germline. The CDR3 loop spans 16 amino acids. Trimming removed 0 bases from V and 0 bases from J, with 6 bases in between. The CDR3 DNA follows: TGCGCCAGCAGCCAAGACCGCGCCTCCTATAATTCACCCCTCCACTTT. Translated: CASSQDRASYNSPLHF.

This clonotype has only a few counts. The chain has TRBV20-1 and TRBJ2-7, with D hard to call. CDR1 is DFQATT and CDR2 is SNEGSKA in the germline V gene (reference sequence). The V and J ends lost 0 bases and 3 bases respectively, with 12 bases between them. The CDR3 runs 14 residues. The CDR3, as DNA: TGCAGTGCTAGAGATCGCCGCAGAATCTACGAGCAGTACTTC. It translates to CSARDRRRIYEQYF.

The J gene is TRBJ2-3, the V gene TRBV5-5; 11 bases are a match to TRBD2. The CDR3 runs to 16 residues. The trim removed 5 bases at V and 2 bases at J, leaving 7 bases unmatched. CDR1 and CDR2 from the germline V gene are SGHKS and YYEKEE (reference sequence). CDR3 DNA: TGTGCCAGCAGAGCCTCTAGCGGGAGGATCACAGATACGCAGTATTTT. It is translated as CASRASSGRITDTQYF.

This clonotype has ten or more counts. The chain employs TRBV27 and TRBJ2-7; weak D call: TRBD1 (6 bases). The CDR3 length is 14 residues. Trimming left V 4 bases short and J 0 bases short, with 10 bases between. The germline gives CDR1 MNHEY, CDR2 SMNVEV (reference sequence). The CDR3 sequence is CASSWDISSYEQYF. The CDR3 DNA sequence: TGTGCCAGCAGTTGGGACATCTCCTCCTACGAGCAGTACTTC.

The gene calls are TRBV20-1 and TRBJ2-7; the D gene is possibly TRBD2 (6 bases). Germline V lookup: CDR1 DFQATT, CDR2 SNEGSKA (reference sequence). V shed 6 bases and J shed 6 bases, with 12 bases lying between them. The CDR3 extends over 11 amino acids. Here the CDR3 reads CSAPGLPEQYF. The CDR3 coding sequence is TGCAGTGCCCCGGGACTGCCCGAGCAGTACTTC.

The table lists this clonotype with a few counts. The rearrangement joins TRBV7-6 to TRBJ2-5; 10 bases are shared with TRBD2. Germline assignment: CDR1 SGHVS and CDR2 FNYEAQ. V gave up 5 bases and J gave up 5 bases; unmatched junction bases: 8. This CDR3 contains 15 residues. The DNA for the CDR3 is TGTGCCAGCAGCCTCTCAGCGGGAGGGGGGGAGACCCAGTACTTC. It is translated as CASSLSAGGGETQYF. Looking up the rest from reference TRBV7-6 and TRBJ2-5 gives the full variable domain: GAGVSQSPRYKVTKRGQDVALRCDPISGHVSLYWYRQALGQGPEFLTYFNYEAQQDKSGLPNDRFSAERPEGSISTLTIQRTEQRDSAMYRCASSLSAGGGETQYFGPGTRLLVL.

There are many counts of this clonotype. This chain connects TRBV12-3 or TRBV12-4 to TRBJ2-4, with D uncertain. The CDR3 is 11 amino acids. The V and J ends lost 2 bases and 7 bases respectively, with 3 bases between them. Here the CDR3 reads CASSLQNIQYF. CDR3 in DNA: TGTGCCAGCAGTTTACAGAACATTCAGTACTTC.